Each of the 25 T cell receptor beta chains below was sequenced from the same sample in a study of blood T cell repertoires in COVID-19. Clones were read by immunoSEQ multiplex PCR, and TCRdb kept only the in-frame ones, dropping some. Of 250,000 to 350,000 clones in the sample, about nine tenths were seen once. The specimen was peripheral blood. These receptors were taken from a woman between 50 and 59 years old who had recovered from COVID-19.

The V call is TRBV6-5, the J call TRBJ1-2; 10 bases agree with TRBD1. Per the germline V gene, CDR1 is MNHEY and CDR2 is SVGAGI. This CDR3 comprises 16 residues. V shed 2 bases, J shed 6 bases, and the junction held 9 bases outside the gene matches. The CDR3: CASSYTRTGTGDGYTF. The CDR3 nucleotides read TGTGCCAGCAGTTACACGCGTACCGGGACAGGGGATGGCTACACCTTC.

The count of this clone is one. The chain carries TRBV7-3 and TRBJ1-3, with D perhaps matching TRBD1 (5 bases). Trimming shortened V by 2 bases and J by 8 bases, and 25 bases separated the two germline ends. The CDR3 is made up of 18 amino acids. Germline CDR1 is SGHTA and CDR2 is FQGTGA. The CDR3 DNA sequence: TGTGCCAGCAGCTTAGTAGGGAGGGGTTTAGGACTTCAAGACACCATATATTTT. Translated, it gives CASSLVGRGLGLQDTIYF. The full variable domain, rest sourced from reference TRBV7-3 and TRBJ1-3, is GAGVSQTPSNKVTEKGKYVELRCDPISGHTALYWYRQSLGQGPEFLIYFQGTGAADDSGLPNDRFFAVRPEGSVSTLKIQRTERGDSAVYLCASSLVGRGLGLQDTIYFGEGSWLTVV.

The V and J genes are TRBV12-3 or TRBV12-4 and TRBJ2-3; D gene unclear. The CDR3 sequence is 12 residues long. V was cut by 4 bases and J by 4 bases, with 6 bases left in between. The CDR3 bases are TGTGCCAGCAGTTCGAGTGCAGATACGCAGTATTTT. Protein sequence: CASSSSADTQYF.

The gene calls are TRBV28 and TRBJ1-1; perhaps TRBD1 as D (6 bases). With 3 bases removed from V and 1 base from J, the gap between germline ends came to 15 bases. The CDR3 spans 16 residues. Germline assignment: CDR1 MDHEN and CDR2 SYDVKM. CDR3 loop: CASSFQGTPRNTEAFF. CDR3 nucleotide sequence: TGTGCCAGCAGTTTTCAGGGGACCCCTCGGAACACTGAAGCTTTCTTT.

The rearrangement uses TRBV7-2 and TRBJ2-5; D is perhaps TRBD2 (6 bases). Trimming stripped 1 base from V and 5 bases from J, with 11 bases between. The V gene's germline CDR1 is SGHTA and CDR2 FQGNSA. The CDR3 length is 14 residues. The CDR3 loop reads CASSLDGSLETQYF. DNA of the CDR3: TGTGCCAGCAGCTTAGACGGGAGTTTGGAGACCCAGTACTTC.

The rearrangement joins TRBV28 to TRBJ1-1; D may be TRBD1 (5 bases). V lost 2 bases and J lost 4, with 11 bases in between. Germline CDR1 is MDHEN and CDR2 is SYDVKM. The CDR3 runs 14 residues. Here the CDR3 DNA reads TGTGCCAGCAGTTTAATCGGCGGGGGCACTGAAGCTTTCTTT. This translates into CASSLIGGGTEAFF.

This clone came up many times. V is TRBV10-2 and J is TRBJ2-1, with 9 bases lining up with TRBD2. Germline-derived CDR1 and CDR2 are WSHSY and SAAADI. The CDR3 has 14 residues. The ends lost 10 bases at V and 4 bases at J; junction bases unmatched: 8. The CDR3 DNA is TGCGCCACCAGCGGGGGGCGACAGTACAATGAGCAGTTCTTC. Amino acids: CATSGGRQYNEQFF.

The V and J genes are TRBV5-1 and TRBJ2-3; 8 bases align to TRBD2. The V gene end was trimmed by 4 bases and the J gene end by 1 base; junction bases not matched to a gene: 5. Germline lookup yields CDR1 SGHRS and CDR2 YFSETQ. This CDR3 is built from 15 residues. CDR3 coding DNA: TGCGCCAGCAGCCACGCGGGGGGTGGCACAGATACGCAGTATTTT. Its translation is CASSHAGGGTDTQYF.

In the case of this clone: One end of the junction does not line up with germline, which may come from a read error. CDR3 region: CASGKNRAKVLF. In nucleotides, the CDR3 is TGTGCCAGCGGAAAGAACAGGGCAAAGGTACTCTTC. This chain connects TRBV14 to TRBJ2-1; tentative D call: TRBD1 (6 bases). The CDR3 spans 12 residues. Germline assignment: CDR1 SGHDN and CDR2 FVKESK.

Points on this clone: One end of the junction fails to match germline, which may point to a read error. This sequence joins TRBV6-5 and TRBJ1-2, with D perhaps matching TRBD1 (6 bases). Germline V gene data show CDR1 as MNHEY and CDR2 as SVGAGI. CDR3 length: 12 residues. This chain's CDR3 is CASGQGGGDSFF. In nucleotides, the CDR3 is TGTGCCAGCGGCCAAGGAGGGGGGGACTCCTTCTTC.

The CDR3 nucleotides read TGTGCCAGCAGGGTTCTGGCGGGGGGAGCCTACGAGCAGTACTTC. Protein product: CASRVLAGGAYEQYF. The chain couples TRBV6-5 to TRBJ2-7, with 8 nucleotides matching TRBD2. CDR1 MNHEY and CDR2 SVGAGI come from the germline V gene. The CDR3 is 15 amino acids. Germline trimming cut 6 bases from V and 2 bases from J; bases unmatched to any gene: 9.

The chain recombines TRBV5-1 with TRBJ2-7; D perhaps matches TRBD1 (6 bases). CDR3 size: 12 residues. Looked up from germline, CDR1 is SGHRS and CDR2 is YFSETQ. V lost 3 bases and J 7 bases, leaving 11 bases between the germline ends. CDR3 sequence reads: CASSSTGREQYF. CDR3 bases: TGCGCCAGCAGCTCGACAGGTCGGGAGCAGTACTTC.

This clone was found a few times. The chain uses TRBV6-5 and TRBJ1-6; weak D call: TRBD1 (5 bases). Trimming shortened V by 5 bases and J by 10 bases, and 15 bases separated the two germline ends. Germline lookup yields CDR1 MNHEY and CDR2 SVGAGI. There are 14 residues in the CDR3. CDR3 DNA sequence: TGTGCCAGCAGTCCCCGACAGTTAGGGTCACCCCTCCACTTT. It translates to CASSPRQLGSPLHF.

This clone has a single count. The chain combines TRBV7-6 with TRBJ1-1; D is ambiguous. This CDR3 has 15 residues. The V and J ends lost 2 bases and 1 base respectively, with 11 bases between them. Germline values: CDR1 SGHVS, CDR2 FNYEAQ. As DNA, the CDR3 is TGTGCCAGCAGCTTAACCGCGACGGGGAACACTGAAGCTTTCTTT. Translating it yields CASSLTATGNTEAFF. Complete variable domain (other parts from reference TRBV7-6 and TRBJ1-1): GAGVSQSPRYKVTKRGQDVALRCDPISGHVSLYWYRQALGQGPEFLTYFNYEAQQDKSGLPNDRFSAERPEGSISTLTIQRTEQRDSAMYRCASSLTATGNTEAFFGQGTRLTVV.

The V call is TRBV28, the J call TRBJ1-2; the D is unclear. V gave up 5 bases and J gave up 1 base, with 20 bases separating them. CDR1 is MDHEN and CDR2 is SYDVKM in the germline V gene. This CDR3 spans 17 amino acids. CDR3: CASSPGSFRDYNYGYTF. CDR3 DNA: TGTGCCAGCAGTCCCGGAAGCTTCCGAGACTATAACTATGGCTACACCTTC.

This clone was picked up many times. CDR3 residues: CASSPRQGANYNEQFF. The CDR3 DNA reads as TGTGCCAGCAGCCCCCGACAGGGGGCCAACTACAATGAGCAGTTCTTC. This rearrangement joins TRBV7-2 to TRBJ2-1, with 10 bases matching TRBD1. Per germline, CDR1 SGHTA and CDR2 FQGNSA. J was trimmed by 3 bases and V by 5 bases; bases with no gene match: 7. This CDR3 is built from 16 residues. Based on the CDR3 plus reference TRBV7-2 and TRBJ2-1, the full variable domain is GAGVSQSPSNKVTEKGKDVELRCDPISGHTALYWYRQSLGQGLEFLIYFQGNSAPDKSGLPSDRFSAERTGGSVSTLTIQRTQQEDSAVYLCASSPRQGANYNEQFFGPGTRLTVL.

The CDR3 reads CASSGGPGEGYGYTF. The CDR3 coding sequence is TGTGCCAGCAGCGGGGGACCAGGGGAGGGCTATGGCTACACCTTC. The J gene is TRBJ1-2, the V gene TRBV9, with a weak D call TRBD1 (6 bases). CDR1 and CDR2 (germline): SGDLS, YYNGEE. This CDR3 region has 15 residues. Trimming removed 3 bases at V and 4 bases at J, with 16 bases between.

This chain links TRBV30 with TRBJ1-1, with D unresolved. Germline CDR1 GTSNPN, CDR2 SVGIG (reference sequence). The length of the CDR3 is 14 residues. V was cut by 6 bases and J by 0 bases, with 14 bases left in between. In nucleotides, the CDR3 is TGTGCCTGCCTCTGCCCGGGAATGAACACTGAAGCTTTCTTT. Residues: CACLCPGMNTEAFF.

The gene calls are TRBV15 and TRBJ2-1; a possible D gene is TRBD2 (6 bases). The germline V gene has CDR1 LNHNV and CDR2 YYDKDF (reference sequence). The CDR3 covers 17 residues. Trimming cost V 6 bases and J 9 bases, with 27 bases left between them. The CDR3 sequence: CATRGRDSISRGSEQFF. CDR3 bases: TGTGCCACCAGGGGACGGGACTCCATCTCTCGGGGAAGTGAGCAGTTCTTC.

The J gene is TRBJ2-2, the V gene TRBV5-1; D is possibly TRBD1 (5 bases). The CDR3 length is 14 residues. V was cut by 0 bases and J by 6 bases, with 9 bases left in between. The germline CDR1 and CDR2 sequences are SGHRS and YFSETQ. DNA of the CDR3: TGCGCCAGCAGCTTGGGGGGCGCCGCCGGGGAGCTGTTTTTT. Translated, it gives CASSLGGAAGELFF.

The chain joins TRBV28 to TRBJ2-7; 7 bases line up with TRBD2. This CDR3 is built from 15 residues. The junction had 8 bases not matched to a gene; V was cut back by 5 bases and J by 1 base. CDR1 and CDR2 (germline): MDHEN, SYDVKM. CDR3 sequence (DNA): TGTGCCAGCAGTACCCCGGCTAGCGGTTCCTACGAGCAGTACTTC. This encodes CASSTPASGSYEQYF. The entire variable domain, with the rest obtained from reference TRBV28 and TRBJ2-7, is as follows: DVKVTQSSRYLVKRTGEKVFLECVQDMDHENMFWYRQDPGLGLRLIYFSYDVKMKEKGDIPEGYSVSREKKERFSLILESASTNQTSMYLCASSTPASGSYEQYFGPGTRLTVT.

This CDR3 reads CASTPRGGYTEAFF. The CDR3 coding sequence is TGTGCCAGTACCCCCCGAGGGGGTTACACTGAAGCTTTCTTT. The rearrangement uses TRBV19 and TRBJ1-1; D might be TRBD1 (6 bases). CDR1 and CDR2 from the germline V gene are LNHDA and SQIVND (reference sequence). The CDR3 is made up of 14 amino acids. V dropped 7 bases and J dropped 3 bases, with 15 bases sitting between them.

The rearrangement uses TRBV10-3 and TRBJ2-3; the match to TRBD2 covers 10 bases. With 2 bases clipped from V and 7 bases from J, the junction kept 9 bases outside the gene matches. The CDR3 runs to 16 residues. Germline CDR1 ENHRY, CDR2 SYGVKD. The CDR3 loop reads CAISEPQLAGMNTQYF. The CDR3 DNA reads as TGTGCCATCAGTGAGCCACAACTAGCGGGGATGAATACGCAGTATTTT.

Concerning this clone itself: One junction end does not reproduce the germline sequence, and a read error may be involved. This chain links TRBV7-7 with TRBJ2-3, with D perhaps TRBD1 (6 bases). CDR3 size: 16 residues. Germline V gene lookup returns CDR1 SSHAT and CDR2 FNYEAQ (reference sequence). CDR3 DNA sequence: TGTGCTAGCAGCCCTGGGGGCGGGTTTAGCACAGATACGCAGTATTTT. Translating it yields CASSPGGGFSTDTQYF.

The chain links TRBV10-3 to TRBJ1-2; 7 positions match TRBD1. This CDR3 is 13 amino acids long. Germline CDR1 and CDR2: ENHRY and SYGVKD. J gave up 6 bases and V 5 bases, and 6 bases lay outside the gene matches. In DNA, the CDR3 is TGTGCCATCAGTTCAGGGGGAACGGATGGCTACACCTTC. It encodes CAISSGGTDGYTF.